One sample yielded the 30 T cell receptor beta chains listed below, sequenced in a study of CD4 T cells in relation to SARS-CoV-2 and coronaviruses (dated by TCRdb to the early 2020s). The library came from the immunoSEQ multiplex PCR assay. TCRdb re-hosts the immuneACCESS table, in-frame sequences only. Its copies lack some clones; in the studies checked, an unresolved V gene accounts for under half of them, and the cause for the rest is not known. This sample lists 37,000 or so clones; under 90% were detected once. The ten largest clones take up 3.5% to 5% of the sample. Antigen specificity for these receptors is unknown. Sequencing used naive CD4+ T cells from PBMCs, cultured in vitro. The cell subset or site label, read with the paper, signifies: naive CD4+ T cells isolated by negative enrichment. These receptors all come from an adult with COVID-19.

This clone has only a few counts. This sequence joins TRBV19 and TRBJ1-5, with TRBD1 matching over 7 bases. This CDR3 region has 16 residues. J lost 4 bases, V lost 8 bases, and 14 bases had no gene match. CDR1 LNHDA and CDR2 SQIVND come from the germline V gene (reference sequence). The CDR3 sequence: CASRGTTGTANQPQHF. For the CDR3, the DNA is TGTGCCAGTCGAGGGACCACCGGGACAGCGAATCAGCCCCAGCATTTT. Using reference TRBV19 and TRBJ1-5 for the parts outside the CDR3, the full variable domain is DGGITQSPKYLFRKEGQNVTLSCEQNLNHDAMYWYRQDPGQGLRLIYYSQIVNDFQKGDIAEGYSVSREKKESFPLTVTSAQKNPTAFYLCASRGTTGTANQPQHFGDGTRLSIL.

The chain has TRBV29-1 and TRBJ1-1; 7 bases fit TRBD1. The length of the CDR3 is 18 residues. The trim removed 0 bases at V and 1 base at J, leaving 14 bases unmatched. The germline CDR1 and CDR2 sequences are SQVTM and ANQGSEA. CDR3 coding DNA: TGCAGCGTTGAAGACAATATTCGACAGGGAGCATGGAACACTGAAGCTTTCTTT. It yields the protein CSVEDNIRQGAWNTEAFF.

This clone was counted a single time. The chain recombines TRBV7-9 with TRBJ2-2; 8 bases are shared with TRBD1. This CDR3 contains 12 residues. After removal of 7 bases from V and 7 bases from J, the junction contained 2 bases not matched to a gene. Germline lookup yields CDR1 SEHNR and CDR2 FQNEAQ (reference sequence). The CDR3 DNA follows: TGTGCCAGCACGACAGGGGACGGGGAGCTGTTTTTT. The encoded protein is CASTTGDGELFF. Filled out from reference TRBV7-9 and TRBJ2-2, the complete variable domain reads DTGVSQNPRHKITKRGQNVTFRCDPISEHNRLYWYRQTLGQGPEFLTYFQNEAQLEKSRLLSDRFSAERPKGSFSTLEIQRTEQGDSAMYLCASTTGDGELFFGEGSRLTVL.

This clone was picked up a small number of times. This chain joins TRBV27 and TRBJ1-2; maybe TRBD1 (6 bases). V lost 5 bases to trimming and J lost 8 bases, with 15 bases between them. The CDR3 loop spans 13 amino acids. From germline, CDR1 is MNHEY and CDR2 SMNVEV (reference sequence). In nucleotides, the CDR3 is TGTGCCAGCAGTGGACAGCCCGTTTTGGGCTACACCTTC. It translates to CASSGQPVLGYTF.

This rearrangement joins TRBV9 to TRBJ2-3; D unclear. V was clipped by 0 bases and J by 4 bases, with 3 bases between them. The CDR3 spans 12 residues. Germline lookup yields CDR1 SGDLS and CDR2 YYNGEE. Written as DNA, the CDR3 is TGTGCCAGCAGCGTAGGTTCAGATACGCAGTATTTT. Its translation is CASSVGSDTQYF.

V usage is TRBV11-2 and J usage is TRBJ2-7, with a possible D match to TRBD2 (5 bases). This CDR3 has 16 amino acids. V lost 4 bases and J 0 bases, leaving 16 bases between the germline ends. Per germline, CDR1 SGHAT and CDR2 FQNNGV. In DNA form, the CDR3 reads TGTGCCAGCAGCTCCAGCCCGGGATCCAACTCCTACGAGCAGTACTTC. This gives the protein CASSSSPGSNSYEQYF. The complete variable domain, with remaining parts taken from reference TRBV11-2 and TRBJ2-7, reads EAGVAQSPRYKIIEKRQSVAFWCNPISGHATLYWYQQILGQGPKLLIQFQNNGVVDDSQLPKDRFSAERLKGVDSTLKIQPAKLEDSAVYLCASSSSPGSNSYEQYFGPGTRLTVT.

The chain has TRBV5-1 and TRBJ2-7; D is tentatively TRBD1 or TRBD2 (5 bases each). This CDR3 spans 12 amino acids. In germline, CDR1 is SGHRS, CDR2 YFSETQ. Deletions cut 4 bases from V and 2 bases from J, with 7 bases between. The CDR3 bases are TGCGCCAGCAGCGGGACGACCTACGAGCAGTACTTC. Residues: CASSGTTYEQYF.

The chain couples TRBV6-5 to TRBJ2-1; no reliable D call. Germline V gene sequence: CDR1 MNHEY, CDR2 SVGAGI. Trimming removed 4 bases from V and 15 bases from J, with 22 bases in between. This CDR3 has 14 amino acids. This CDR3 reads CASSFAREVVRRFF. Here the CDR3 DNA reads TGTGCCAGCAGTTTCGCGCGAGAAGTGGTTAGGCGGTTCTTC.

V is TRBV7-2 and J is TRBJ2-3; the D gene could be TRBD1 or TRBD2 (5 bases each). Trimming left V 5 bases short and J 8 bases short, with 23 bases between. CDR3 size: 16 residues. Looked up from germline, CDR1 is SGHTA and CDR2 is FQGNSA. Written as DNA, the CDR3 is TGTGCCAGCAGCCGCAGAAGCCCCGATACAGGAGGTACGCAGTATTTT. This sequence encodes CASSRRSPDTGGTQYF. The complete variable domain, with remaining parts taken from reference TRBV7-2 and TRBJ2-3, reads GAGVSQSPSNKVTEKGKDVELRCDPISGHTALYWYRQSLGQGLEFLIYFQGNSAPDKSGLPSDRFSAERTGGSVSTLTIQRTQQEDSAVYLCASSRRSPDTGGTQYFGPGTRLTVL.

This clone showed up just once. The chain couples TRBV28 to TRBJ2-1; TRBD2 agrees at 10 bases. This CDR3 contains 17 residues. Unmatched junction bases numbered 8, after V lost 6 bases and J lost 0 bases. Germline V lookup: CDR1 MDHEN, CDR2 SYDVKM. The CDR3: CASRKGLARTSYNEQFF. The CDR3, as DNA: TGTGCCAGCAGAAAGGGACTAGCGAGAACCTCCTACAATGAGCAGTTCTTC.

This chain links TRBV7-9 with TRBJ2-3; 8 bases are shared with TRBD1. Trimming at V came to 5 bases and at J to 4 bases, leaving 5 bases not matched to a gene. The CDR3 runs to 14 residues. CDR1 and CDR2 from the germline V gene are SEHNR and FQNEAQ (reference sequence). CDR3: CASSITGGADTQYF. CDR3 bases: TGTGCCAGCAGCATCACAGGGGGAGCAGATACGCAGTATTTT.

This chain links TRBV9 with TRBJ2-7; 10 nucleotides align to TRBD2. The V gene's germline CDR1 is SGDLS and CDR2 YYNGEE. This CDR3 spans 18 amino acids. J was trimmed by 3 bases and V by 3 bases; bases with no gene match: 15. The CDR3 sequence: CASSATGTSDPFHYEQYF. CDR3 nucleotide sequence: TGTGCCAGCAGCGCCACTGGGACTAGCGACCCATTTCACTACGAGCAGTACTTC. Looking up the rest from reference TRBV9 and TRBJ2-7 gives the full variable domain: DSGVTQTPKHLITATGQRVTLRCSPRSGDLSVYWYQQSLDQGLQFLIQYYNGEERAKGNILERFSAQQFPDLHSELNLSSLELGDSALYFCASSATGTSDPFHYEQYFGPGTRLTVT.

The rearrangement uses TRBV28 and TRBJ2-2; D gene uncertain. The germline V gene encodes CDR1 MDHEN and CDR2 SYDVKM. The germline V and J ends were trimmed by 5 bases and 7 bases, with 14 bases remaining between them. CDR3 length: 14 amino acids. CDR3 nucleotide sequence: TGTGCCAGCAGTCTAGGGCCCCGATTCGGGGAGCTGTTTTTT. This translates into CASSLGPRFGELFF. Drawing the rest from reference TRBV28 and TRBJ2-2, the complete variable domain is DVKVTQSSRYLVKRTGEKVFLECVQDMDHENMFWYRQDPGLGLRLIYFSYDVKMKEKGDIPEGYSVSREKKERFSLILESASTNQTSMYLCASSLGPRFGELFFGEGSRLTVL.

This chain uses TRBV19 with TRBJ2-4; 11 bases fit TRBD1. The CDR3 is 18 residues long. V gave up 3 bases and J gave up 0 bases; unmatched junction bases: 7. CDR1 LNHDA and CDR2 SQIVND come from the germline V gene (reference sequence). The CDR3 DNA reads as TGTGCCAGTAGTATTTTGGGACAGGGGGGACTAGCCAAAAACATTCAGTACTTC. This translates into CASSILGQGGLAKNIQYF.

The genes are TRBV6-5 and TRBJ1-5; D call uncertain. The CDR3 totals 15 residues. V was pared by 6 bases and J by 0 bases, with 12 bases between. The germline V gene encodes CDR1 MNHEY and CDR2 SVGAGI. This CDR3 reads CASSMTYNSNQPQHF. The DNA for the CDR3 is TGTGCCAGCAGCATGACATACAATAGCAATCAGCCCCAGCATTTT.

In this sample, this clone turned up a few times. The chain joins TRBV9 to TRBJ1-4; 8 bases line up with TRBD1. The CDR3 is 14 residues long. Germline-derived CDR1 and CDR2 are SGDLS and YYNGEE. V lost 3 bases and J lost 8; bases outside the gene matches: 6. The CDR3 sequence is CASSATGEGEKLFF. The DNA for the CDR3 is TGTGCCAGCAGCGCGACAGGGGAAGGGGAAAAACTGTTTTTT.

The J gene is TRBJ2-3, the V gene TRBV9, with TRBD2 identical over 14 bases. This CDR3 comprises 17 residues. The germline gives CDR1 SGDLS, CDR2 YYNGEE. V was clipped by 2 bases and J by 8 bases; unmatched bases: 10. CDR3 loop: CASSVTRLAGGQGTQYF. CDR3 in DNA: TGTGCCAGCAGCGTTACAAGACTAGCGGGAGGGCAGGGTACGCAGTATTTT.

The DNA for the CDR3 is TGTGCCAGCAGCGAGGGGTTGCATTACAATGAGCAGTTCTTC. Its protein product is CASSEGLHYNEQFF. This rearrangement joins TRBV7-2 to TRBJ2-1; D may match TRBD1 or TRBD2 (5 bases each). The germline CDR1 and CDR2 sequences are SGHTA and FQGNSA. The CDR3 has 14 residues. The V gene lost 5 bases and the J gene lost 4 bases, with 12 bases spanning the gap.

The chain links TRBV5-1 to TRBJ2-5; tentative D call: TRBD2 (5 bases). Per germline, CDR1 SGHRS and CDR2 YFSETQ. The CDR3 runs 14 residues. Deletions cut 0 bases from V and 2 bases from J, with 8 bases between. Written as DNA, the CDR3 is TGCGCCAGCAGCTTGGAGCGGAGGCAAGAGACCCAGTACTTC. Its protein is CASSLERRQETQYF.

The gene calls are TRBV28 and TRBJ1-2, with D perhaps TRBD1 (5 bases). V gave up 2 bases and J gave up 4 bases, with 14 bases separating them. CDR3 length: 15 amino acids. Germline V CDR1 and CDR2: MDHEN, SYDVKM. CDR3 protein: CASSLSGGFIYGYTF. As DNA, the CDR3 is TGTGCCAGCAGTTTAAGCGGGGGATTCATCTATGGCTACACCTTC.

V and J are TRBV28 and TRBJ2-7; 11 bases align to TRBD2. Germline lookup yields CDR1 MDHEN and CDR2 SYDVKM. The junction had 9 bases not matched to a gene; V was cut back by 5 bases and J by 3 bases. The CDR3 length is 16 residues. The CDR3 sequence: CASSPPVLAGDYEQYF. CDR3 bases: TGTGCCAGCAGTCCCCCGGTACTAGCGGGAGACTACGAGCAGTACTTC.

CDR3: CASSYQGAFQPQHF. The DNA of the CDR3 is TGTGCCAGCAGTTATCAGGGGGCCTTTCAGCCCCAGCATTTT. V usage is TRBV28 and J usage is TRBJ1-5; 8 bases are shared with TRBD1. Germline CDR1 is MDHEN and CDR2 is SYDVKM. Trimming cost V 4 bases and J 6 bases; bases outside gene matches: 5. CDR3 size: 14 residues.

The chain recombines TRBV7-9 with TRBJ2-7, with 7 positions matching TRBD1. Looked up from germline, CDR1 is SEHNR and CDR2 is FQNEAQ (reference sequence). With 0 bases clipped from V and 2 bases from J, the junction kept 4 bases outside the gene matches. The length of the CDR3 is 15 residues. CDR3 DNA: TGTGCCAGCAGCTTAGCGCACGGGACAGCCTACGAGCAGTACTTC. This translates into CASSLAHGTAYEQYF. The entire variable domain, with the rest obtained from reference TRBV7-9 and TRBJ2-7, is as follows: DTGVSQNPRHKITKRGQNVTFRCDPISEHNRLYWYRQTLGQGPEFLTYFQNEAQLEKSRLLSDRFSAERPKGSFSTLEIQRTEQGDSAMYLCASSLAHGTAYEQYFGPGTRLTVT.

CDR3 nucleotides: TGTGCCTGGAGTGTCAGTTTGGCGGGATTCTCCTACAATGAGCAGTTCTTC. Amino acids: CAWSVSLAGFSYNEQFF. V gene TRBV30 combines with J gene TRBJ2-1; perhaps TRBD2 as D (6 bases). V lost 0 bases and J 0 bases, leaving 15 bases between the germline ends. The CDR3 covers 17 residues. CDR1 GTSNPN and CDR2 SVGIG come from the germline V gene (reference sequence).

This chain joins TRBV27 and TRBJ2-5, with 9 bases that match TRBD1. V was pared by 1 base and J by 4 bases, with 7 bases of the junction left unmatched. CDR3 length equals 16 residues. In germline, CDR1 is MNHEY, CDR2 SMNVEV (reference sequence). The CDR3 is CASSLLTGGRGETQYF. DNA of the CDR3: TGTGCCAGCAGTTTATTGACAGGGGGTAGGGGAGAGACCCAGTACTTC.

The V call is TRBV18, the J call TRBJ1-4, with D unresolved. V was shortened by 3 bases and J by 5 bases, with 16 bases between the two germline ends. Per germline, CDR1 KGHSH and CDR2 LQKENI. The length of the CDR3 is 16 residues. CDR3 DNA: TGTGCCAGCTCACCGTCGCAGGCCACCTTCAATGAAAAACTGTTTTTT. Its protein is CASSPSQATFNEKLFF. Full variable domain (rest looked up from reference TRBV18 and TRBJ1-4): NAGVMQNPRHLVRRRGQEARLRCSPMKGHSHVYWYRQLPEEGLKFMVYLQKENIIDESGMPKERFSAEFPKEGPSILRIQQVVRGDSAAYFCASSPSQATFNEKLFFGSGTQLSVL.

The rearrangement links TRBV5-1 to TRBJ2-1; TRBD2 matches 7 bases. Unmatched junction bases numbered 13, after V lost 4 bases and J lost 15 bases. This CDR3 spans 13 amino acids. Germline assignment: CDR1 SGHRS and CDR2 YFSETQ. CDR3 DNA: TGCGCCAGCAGCGAAGCGGGGAGGGAGAGCGGGTTCTTC. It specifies CASSEAGRESGFF.

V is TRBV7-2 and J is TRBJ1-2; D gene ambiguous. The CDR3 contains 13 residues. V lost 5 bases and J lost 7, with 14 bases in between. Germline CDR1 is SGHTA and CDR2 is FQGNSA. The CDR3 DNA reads TGTGCCAGCAGCCCGCCCCAGAGAGTTGGCTACACCTTC. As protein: CASSPPQRVGYTF.

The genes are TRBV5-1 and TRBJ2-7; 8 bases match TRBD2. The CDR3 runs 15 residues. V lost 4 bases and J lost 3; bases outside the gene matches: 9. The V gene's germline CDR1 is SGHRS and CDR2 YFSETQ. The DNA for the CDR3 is TGCGCCAGCAGCCCGCGAGTAACTAGCGGCTACGAGCAGTACTTC. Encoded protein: CASSPRVTSGYEQYF.

CDR3 coding DNA: TGTGCCAGCAGCTTAGGGGACGGCCCCGAGCAGTACTTC. It yields the protein CASSLGDGPEQYF. V and J are TRBV7-9 and TRBJ2-7, with D perhaps being TRBD1 or TRBD2 (5 bases each). This CDR3 spans 13 amino acids. Looked up from germline, CDR1 is SEHNR and CDR2 is FQNEAQ (reference sequence). V lost 1 base and J 6 bases, leaving 10 bases between the germline ends.